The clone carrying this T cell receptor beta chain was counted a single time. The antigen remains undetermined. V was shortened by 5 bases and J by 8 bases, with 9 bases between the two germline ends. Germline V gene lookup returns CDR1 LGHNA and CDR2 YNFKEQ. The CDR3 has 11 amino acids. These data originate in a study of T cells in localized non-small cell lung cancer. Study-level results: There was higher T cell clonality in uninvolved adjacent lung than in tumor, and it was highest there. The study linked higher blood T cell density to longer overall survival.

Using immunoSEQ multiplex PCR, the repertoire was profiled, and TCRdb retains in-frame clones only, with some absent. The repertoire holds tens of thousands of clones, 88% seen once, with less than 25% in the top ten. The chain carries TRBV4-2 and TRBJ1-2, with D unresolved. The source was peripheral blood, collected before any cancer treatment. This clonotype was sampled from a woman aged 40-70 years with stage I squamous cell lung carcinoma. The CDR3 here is CASSLKGGYTF. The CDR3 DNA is TGTGCCAGCAGCTTGAAAGGGGGCTACACCTTC.